This T cell receptor (beta chain) was documented in a study of blood T cells in healthy people across ages. The second PCR ran about 6 to 11 cycles with a sample-barcoded 5' primer and J-beta primers. TCRdb re-called the 5' RACE reads with MiXCR, one entry per CDR3 protein. The sample has hundreds of thousands of distinct CDR3 sequences; about 61% are singletons. V gave up 4 bases and J gave up 9 bases; unmatched junction bases: 10. Germline V gives CDR1 SGHRS, CDR2 YFSETQ. CDR3 length: 15 amino acids. This receptor was taken from a man aged 40-49 years in good health. V is TRBV5-1 and J is TRBJ1-6; 7 nucleotides line up with TRBD1. The specimen was blood. The CDR3 sequence is CASSIDREESSPLHF. The CDR3 nucleotides are TGCGCCAGCAGCATAGACAGGGAAGAGAGTTCACCCCTCCACTTT.